This is a list of T cell receptor beta chains from one sample in a study of blood T cell repertoires in COVID-19. Sequencing used immunoSEQ multiplex PCR; TCRdb keeps in-frame clones, though not all of them. This table has hundreds of thousands of clones, roughly 90% appearing once. Material for sequencing was PBMCs or T cells enriched from blood (not recorded which). The receptors derive from a woman under 30 who had recovered from COVID-19. Both conserved end residues are part of each CDR3. A D gene is named only where the DNA matches it firmly. Size is omitted from some rows. Given values are once, few, many or a class for expanded clones.

V gene	clone size	D gene	J gene	CDR3 DNA	CDR3 protein
TRBV7-8	once	-	TRBJ2-7	TGTGCCAGCAGCCGGGCGGGTCCCTCCTGGGAGCAGTACTTC	CASSRAGPSWEQYF
TRBV7-7	-	TRBD2	TRBJ2-5	TGTGCCAGCTCGAAAGCGGGACGGGCGGAGACCCAGTACTTC	CASSKAGRAETQYF
TRBV4-3	-	-	TRBJ1-2	TGCGCCAGCAGCCAAGTGCGGGGGAGCTATGGCTACACCTTC	CASSQVRGSYGYTF
TRBV5-5	-	TRBD1	TRBJ1-1	TGTGCCAGCAGCTTGGTGTCAGGGGGCGCTTACACTGAAGCTTTCTTT	CASSLVSGGAYTEAFF
TRBV28	-	-	TRBJ1-2	TGTGCCAGCAGGCAAGGGAGGGACTGGGATGGCTACACCTTC	CASRQGRDWDGYTF
TRBV7-6	-	-	TRBJ2-2	TGTGCCAGCAGCCGGCTCGGCGGGGAGAACACCGGGGAGCTGTTTTTT	CASSRLGGENTGELFF
TRBV6-2/TRBV6-3	-	-	TRBJ2-1	TGTGCCAGCACCCCCCACCTAGCGACCCGCTCCTACAATGAGCAGTTCTTC	CASTPHLATRSYNEQFF
TRBV1	few	-	TRBJ2-1	TGCACCAGCAGCCCATGGACAGCCGGCAATGAGCAGTTCTTC	CTSSPWTAGNEQFF
TRBV28	-	TRBD1	TRBJ1-2	TGTGCCAGCAGGTCTGCCGGGACAGGGTTTAACTATGGCTACACCTTC	CASRSAGTGFNYGYTF
TRBV7-8	-	TRBD1	TRBJ2-7	TGTGCCAGCAGCTCCCTCGGCAGGGGGTCCTACGAGCAGTACTTC	CASSSLGRGSYEQYF
TRBV6-1	-	TRBD1	TRBJ2-7	TGTGCCAGCAGTGAATCGGGACAGGGGAACCCACGGCAGTACTTC	CASSESGQGNPRQYF
TRBV9	-	-	TRBJ2-5	TGTGCCAGCAGCCCGGAGGACGGTGCCAGGACCCAGTACTTC	CASSPEDGARTQYF
TRBV6-5	-	-	TRBJ2-5	TGTGCCAGCACTAGGGGGGAGACCCAGTACTTC	CASTRGETQYF
TRBV7-3	-	-	TRBJ2-1	TGTGCCAGCAGCTTAAGTTTGAGCTCCGAGCAGTTCTTC	CASSLSLSSEQFF
TRBV7-2	-	-	TRBJ2-2	TGTGCCAGCAGCTTCCGAGCCGGGGAGCTGTTTTTT	CASSFRAGELFF
TRBV7-2	-	-	TRBJ2-5	TGTGCCAGCAGCTTAAGCGTTTGGGAGACCCAGTACTTC	CASSLSVWETQYF
TRBV28	-	-	TRBJ2-1	TGTGCCAGCAGCCCAGGTGGGTCCTACAATGAGCAGTTCTTC	CASSPGGSYNEQFF
TRBV6-2/TRBV6-3	-	TRBD2	TRBJ2-1	TGTGCCAGCAGTTTACTAGCGGGGGGCCACAATGAGCAGTTCTTC	CASSLLAGGHNEQFF
TRBV19	-	-	TRBJ2-6	TGTGCCAGTAGTCAGGCGGGGTCGAGCTCTGGGGCCAACGTCCTGACTTTC	CASSQAGSSSGANVLTF
TRBV10-3	-	-	TRBJ2-1	TGTGCCATCGGCGGGACAGAAGACAATGAGCAGTTCTTC	CAIGGTEDNEQFF
TRBV15	-	TRBD1	TRBJ1-2	TGTGCCACCAGCCCTAATGACAGGGGGCCTGGCTACACCTTC	CATSPNDRGPGYTF
TRBV2	-	-	TRBJ2-7	TGTGCCAGCAGTGAATATGGGGGACTCTACGAGCAGTACTTC	CASSEYGGLYEQYF
TRBV19	-	TRBD1	TRBJ2-1	TGTGCCAGTAACTCACAGGGGGCTTCTAGTAATGAGCAGTTCTTC	CASNSQGASSNEQFF
TRBV6-2/TRBV6-3	-	TRBD1	TRBJ1-2	TGTGCCAGCAGTTTACAGGGGGCGCCCCGGTATGGCTACACCTTC	CASSLQGAPRYGYTF
TRBV11-2	-	TRBD2	TRBJ2-1	TGTGCCAGCAGCCCCCCCGGCGGATGGACTAGCGGTTACAATGAGCAGTTCTTC	CASSPPGGWTSGYNEQFF
TRBV19	-	-	TRBJ2-1	TGTGCCAGTAGTCAAATGAGCTCCTACAATGAGCAGTTCTTC	CASSQMSSYNEQFF
TRBV9	-	-	TRBJ1-1	TGTGCCAGCAGCGTAGGGAGGGCGAACACTGAAGCTTTCTTT	CASSVGRANTEAFF
TRBV6-5	-	-	TRBJ2-3	TGTGCCAGCAGTTACTCGCGCGGGGGCCGCACAGATACGCAGTATTTT	CASSYSRGGRTDTQYF
TRBV30	-	-	TRBJ2-5	TGTGCCTGGAGTGTCTCCGATGGAGGGGAGACCCAGTACTTC	CAWSVSDGGETQYF
TRBV11-2	-	-	TRBJ2-1	TGTGCCAGCAGCTGGGACTTCAATGAGCAGTTCTTC	CASSWDFNEQFF
TRBV4-1	-	-	TRBJ1-5	TGCGCCAGCAGCCAAGATAGGGGTGCGGAGCCCCAGCATTTT	CASSQDRGAEPQHF
TRBV6-6	-	TRBD1	TRBJ2-7	TGTGCCAGCAGTAGGGACAGGGGAACCTACGAGCAGTACTTC	CASSRDRGTYEQYF
TRBV2	few	TRBD2	TRBJ2-1	TGTGCCAGCACCCCGAGGGGTAGCGGGTTGGGCAATGAGCAGTTCTTC	CASTPRGSGLGNEQFF
TRBV23-1	-	TRBD1	TRBJ1-5	TGCGCCAGCAGTCGGCAAACTGACAGGGGTCGATTTTTCAGAGAGCCCCAGCATTTT	CASSRQTDRGRFFREPQHF
TRBV18	-	-	TRBJ2-1	TGTGCCAGCTCACCTACAGAAACCGAGCAGTTCTTC	CASSPTETEQFF
TRBV5-1	-	-	TRBJ1-1	TGCGCCAGCAGCTTGGTCCAGGGTCGGGTAATCGCTGAAGCTTTCTTT	CASSLVQGRVIAEAFF
TRBV27	-	TRBD1	TRBJ1-1	TGTGCCAGCAGACCCCTACAGGGGTTTTTCACTGAAGCTTTCTTT	CASRPLQGFFTEAFF
TRBV19	-	-	TRBJ2-3	TGTGCCAGTAGTCGGTCGGGGGACTCTAGCACAGATACGCAGTATTTT	CASSRSGDSSTDTQYF
TRBV7-2	-	-	TRBJ2-6	TGTGCCAGCAGCTTTTCAGGGTCCGGGGCCAACGTCCTGACTTTC	CASSFSGSGANVLTF
TRBV19	once	-	TRBJ1-2	TGTGCCAGTAGTATTAGGTTGGTGGGGAGAGCGGACTATGGCTACACCTTC	CASSIRLVGRADYGYTF
TRBV14	-	TRBD2	TRBJ2-2	TGTGCCAGCAGCCCCCAGCGGGGGCCCGATCGCGGGGAGCTGTTTTTT	CASSPQRGPDRGELFF
TRBV7-3	-	-	TRBJ2-3	TGTGCCAGCAGCTTCGACGAGGCCGTGACAGATACGCAGTATTTT	CASSFDEAVTDTQYF
TRBV2	-	-	TRBJ1-5	TGTGCCAGCAGCCCCCGGAGACCGTTCAATCAGCCCCAGCATTTT	CASSPRRPFNQPQHF
TRBV28	-	TRBD2	TRBJ2-3	TGTGCCAGCAGTAAAACTAGCGGGAGGGCCGGTACGCAGTATTTT	CASSKTSGRAGTQYF
TRBV28	-	-	TRBJ1-3	TGTGCCAGCAGTTTTTTTCTCAGCGTCTCTGGAAACACCATATATTTT	CASSFFLSVSGNTIYF
TRBV4-1	-	TRBD2	TRBJ2-2	TGCGCCAGCAGCCAAGGCGCGGGGGGGCCGAACACCGGGGAGCTGTTTTTT	CASSQGAGGPNTGELFF
TRBV19	-	TRBD1	TRBJ1-2	TGTGCCAGTAGCCCTCTCTCTTTCGGGACAGGGGACGGCTACACCTTC	CASSPLSFGTGDGYTF
TRBV7-9	once	TRBD2	TRBJ2-3	TGTGCCAGCAGCTTAGCGACCGGGAGGGCCAACGCAGATACGCAGTATTTT	CASSLATGRANADTQYF
TRBV10-3	-	TRBD1	TRBJ2-1	TGTGCCATCAGTGAGGACAGGGACATCAATGAGCAGTTCTTC	CAISEDRDINEQFF
TRBV11-3	-	-	TRBJ2-3	TGTGCCAGCAGCTTAGATTTTTCGCTAAGCACAGATACGCAGTATTTT	CASSLDFSLSTDTQYF
TRBV28	-	-	TRBJ2-1	TGTGCCAGCAGTTCCCCGGGGAGCTCCTACAATGAGCAGTTCTTC	CASSSPGSSYNEQFF
TRBV2	many	TRBD1	TRBJ2-5	TGTGCCAGCAGGGCGACAGGGATAACCCAGTACTTC	CASRATGITQYF
TRBV19	-	-	TRBJ2-1	TGTGCCAGTAGTAGACCTTGGGGCCGTCGTGACCAAAGCTCCTACAATGAGCAGTTCTTC	CASSRPWGRRDQSSYNEQFF
TRBV6-1	once	-	TRBJ2-3	TGTGCCAGCAGTGAATCCGGAGATACGCAGTATTTT	CASSESGDTQYF
TRBV6-5	-	TRBD2	TRBJ2-3	TGTGCCAGCAGGGGACTAGCAAGCACAGATACGCAGTATTTT	CASRGLASTDTQYF